A selection of T cell receptor beta chains follows, all from one sample in a study of CD8 T cells in Susac syndrome. TCRdb processed the immunoSEQ multiplex PCR reads anew with MiXCR; each CDR3 protein has one entry. The sample has 150,000 to 190,000 distinct CDR3 sequences; nearly 97% are singletons. The sequenced material came from CD8+ T cells from PBMCs. Receptor source: a human donor with multiple sclerosis. CDR3s include the opening cysteine and the closing phenylalanine or tryptophan. The D gene is left open where the match is weak. The size field is filled for only some rows; it gives once, few, many or a size class.

j_call d_call v_call clone_size cdr3_nt cdr3_aa
TRBJ1-2 NA TRBV13 NA TGTGCCAGCAGCTTAGTTTCGGGGACCGATGGCTACACCTTC CASSLVSGTDGYTF
TRBJ2-5 NA TRBV7-8 NA TGTGCCAGCAGCTTAGAACAGGGTTACCAAGAGACCCAGTACTTC CASSLEQGYQETQYF
TRBJ2-7 TRBD2 TRBV13 NA TGTGCCAGCAGCTTAGGCCGGGGGGACGGAGCCTACGAGCAGTACTTC CASSLGRGDGAYEQYF
TRBJ2-3 NA TRBV20-1 NA TGCAGTGCTAGAGGGTGGGTAGGGCCCGGAGATACGCAGTATTTT CSARGWVGPGDTQYF
TRBJ2-1 NA TRBV9 NA TGTGCCAGCAGCATTCGACAAAATAATGAGCAGTTCTTC CASSIRQNNEQFF
TRBJ1-2 NA TRBV29-1 NA TGCAGCGTTCTGGACGATCATTTC CSVLDDHF
TRBJ1-2 NA TRBV3-1 NA TGTGCCAGCAGCCAAGTCGACATAAACTATGGCTACACCTTC CASSQVDINYGYTF
TRBJ1-5 NA TRBV27 NA TGTGCCAGCAGTTTTATAGGTCAGCCCCAGCATTTT CASSFIGQPQHF
TRBJ2-7 NA TRBV5-1 NA TGCGCCAGCAGCTTTCCCGGGGAAGGGACCTACGAGCAGTACTTC CASSFPGEGTYEQYF
TRBJ1-2 TRBD1 TRBV29-1 NA TGCAGCGTTGAAGGGACAGGGGTTAATGGCTACACCTTC CSVEGTGVNGYTF
TRBJ2-3 TRBD1 TRBV24-1 NA TGTGCCACCAGTGATCCCCGGACAGGAGAGACAGATACGCAGTATTTT CATSDPRTGETDTQYF
TRBJ1-2 NA TRBV29-1 NA TGCAGCGTTGAAGATCTCTCTAGGTCCTTAGCTAACTATGGCTACACCTTC CSVEDLSRSLANYGYTF
TRBJ2-1 TRBD1 TRBV29-1 NA TGCAGCGTAATAGAACAGGGGAAAGCGCGCGGCAATGAGCAGTTCTTC CSVIEQGKARGNEQFF
TRBJ2-7 NA TRBV7-7 NA TGTGCTAGCAGCCCGGGTGCAGGGAACTCCTACGAGCAGTACTTC CASSPGAGNSYEQYF
TRBJ2-7 NA TRBV6-2/TRBV6-3 NA TGTGCCAGCAGAGAACAGGGAAGAGCTAACGAGCAGTACTTC CASREQGRANEQYF
TRBJ2-1 NA TRBV4-1 NA TGCGCCAGCAGCCCCTCCGGGCGCGGTGAGCAGTTCTTC CASSPSGRGEQFF
TRBJ2-7 TRBD2 TRBV9 NA TGTGCCAGCAGCCCCTTAGGGGAGCGGGGAGGTTACGAGCAGTACTTC CASSPLGERGGYEQYF
TRBJ2-7 TRBD2 TRBV7-9 once TGTGCCAGCAGCTTAAACAGAATGGCGGGAGAGCGCCGGGTGCAGTACTTC CASSLNRMAGERRVQYF
TRBJ2-3 TRBD1 TRBV24-1 NA TGTGCCACCAGTGATGGACAGGGGGCTTTCACAGATACGCAGTATTTT CATSDGQGAFTDTQYF
TRBJ1-4 NA TRBV2 NA TGTGCCAGCAGTGATCTAGGGGAAAATAATGAAAAACTGTTTTTT CASSDLGENNEKLFF
TRBJ1-2 NA TRBV29-1 NA TGCAGCGTGGACCTTTCGTGGGGAAACTATGGCTACACCTTC CSVDLSWGNYGYTF
TRBJ2-5 NA TRBV20-1 NA TGCAGTGCTAGCGATGAAGAGACCCAGTACTTC CSASDEETQYF
TRBJ2-7 NA TRBV27 NA TGTGCCAGCAGAATCGGGGAATCCAGCTACGAGCAGTACTTC CASRIGESSYEQYF
TRBJ2-2 TRBD1 TRBV24-1 NA TGTGCCACCAGTGAGACAGGGGCCGATGTGAACACCGGGGAGCTGTTTTTT CATSETGADVNTGELFF
TRBJ2-3 TRBD2 TRBV15 NA TGTGCCACCAGCAGCCTCGGGGGGGCTAGCACAGATACGCAGTATTTT CATSSLGGASTDTQYF
TRBJ1-2 NA TRBV2 once TGTGCCAGCAGTGACTCCCTAGAGGTCCTCTATGGCTACACCTTC CASSDSLEVLYGYTF
TRBJ2-3 NA TRBV20-1 NA TGCAGTGTAACGAACCCCACAGATACGCAGTATTTT CSVTNPTDTQYF
TRBJ2-3 TRBD1 TRBV7-3 few TGTGCCAGCAGCCCTGGACAGGCTAGCACAGATACGCAGTATTTT CASSPGQASTDTQYF
TRBJ2-7 TRBD1 TRBV20-1 NA TGCAGTGCAAATTTCAGGGGGCTTCTCTCCTACGAGCAGTACTTC CSANFRGLLSYEQYF
TRBJ2-3 NA TRBV9 NA TGTGCCAGCAGCCTAGCACGAGTATCAGATACGCAGTATTTT CASSLARVSDTQYF
TRBJ1-1 NA TRBV20-1 NA TGCAGTGCCAGAGGGCGGAGGGGCAGGTTGGGGAACACTGAAGCTTTCTTT CSARGRRGRLGNTEAFF
TRBJ2-7 NA TRBV9 NA TGTGCCAGCAGCGGGCCTTCCTCCGACAGCCTTCGGGAGCAGTACTTC CASSGPSSDSLREQYF
TRBJ1-2 NA TRBV29-1 NA TGCAGCGTTGTGGAAGATCTGAACTATGGCTACACCTTC CSVVEDLNYGYTF
TRBJ1-2 NA TRBV20-1 NA TGCAGTGCTAGAGAGGGAGGGAGTCATGGCTACACCTTC CSAREGGSHGYTF
TRBJ1-2 NA TRBV12-3/TRBV12-4 NA TGTGCCAGCAGTTTAGTCTCGGGGCAGCCGGGCTACACCTTC CASSLVSGQPGYTF
TRBJ2-2 NA TRBV29-1 NA TGCAGCGTAAGAGAATCGAACACCGGGGAGCTGTTTTTT CSVRESNTGELFF
TRBJ1-2 NA TRBV28 NA TGTGCCAGCAGTCGCCCCAGTCTCTCGGCCGGCTACACCTTC CASSRPSLSAGYTF
TRBJ1-5 NA TRBV7-9 NA TGTGCCAGCAGGCCAGGGGTTGGCAATCAGCCCCAGCATTTT CASRPGVGNQPQHF
TRBJ2-5 TRBD1 TRBV29-1 once TGCAGCGGAGCGACAGGGCTGGTAGAGACCCAGTACTTC CSGATGLVETQYF
TRBJ2-5 NA TRBV5-6 few TGTGCCAGCAGCTTGGTGGGCGGAGAGACCCAGTACTTC CASSLVGGETQYF
TRBJ2-3 NA TRBV15 NA TGTGCCACCAGCTCAGCCAGCACAGATACGCAGTATTTT CATSSASTDTQYF